Listed below are T cell receptor beta chains from one sample, sequenced in a study of T cells in Graves' hyperthyroidism and ophthalmopathy. TCRdb reanalysed the multiplex PCR reads using MiXCR and keeps one entry per CDR3 protein. This sample yields hundreds of thousands of distinct CDR3 sequences, of which 14% are seen a single time; over 11% belongs to the top ten. The specimen was blood. The source is a woman between 35 and 50 years old with Graves' hyperthyroidism. Each CDR3 is given with its conserved first and last residue.

TRBV2 | CASSPQSTEAFF
TRBV6-1 | CASSEGYRNEQFF
TRBV5-5 | CASSGNLNTEAFF
TRBV30 | CAGGDPGFHEQYF
TRBV10-3 | CAIRMGQGGDEQYF
TRBV24-1 | CATSDYRTSGAQETQYF
TRBV7-2 | CASSEQTGLDTQYF
TRBV12-3/TRBV12-4 | CASNTLREGLGEQFF
TRBV19 | CASSRGQFTDTQYF
TRBV12-3/TRBV12-4 | CASSLQNPQPQHF
TRBV7-9 | CASSLDGGGRQPQHF
TRBV7-9 | CASRMDGANYGYTF
TRBV7-9 | CASSLWVLSGETQYF
TRBV19 | CASSMVPGAGGYTF
TRBV14 | CASSPGLRNEQFF
TRBV12-3/TRBV12-4 | CASRGGTSGVDEQFF
TRBV6-1 | CASSKTGNSYNEQFF
TRBV27 | CASSFDRVGNIQYF
TRBV3-1 | CASSWGEGALEQFF
TRBV6-1 | CASSELSGRPNEQFF